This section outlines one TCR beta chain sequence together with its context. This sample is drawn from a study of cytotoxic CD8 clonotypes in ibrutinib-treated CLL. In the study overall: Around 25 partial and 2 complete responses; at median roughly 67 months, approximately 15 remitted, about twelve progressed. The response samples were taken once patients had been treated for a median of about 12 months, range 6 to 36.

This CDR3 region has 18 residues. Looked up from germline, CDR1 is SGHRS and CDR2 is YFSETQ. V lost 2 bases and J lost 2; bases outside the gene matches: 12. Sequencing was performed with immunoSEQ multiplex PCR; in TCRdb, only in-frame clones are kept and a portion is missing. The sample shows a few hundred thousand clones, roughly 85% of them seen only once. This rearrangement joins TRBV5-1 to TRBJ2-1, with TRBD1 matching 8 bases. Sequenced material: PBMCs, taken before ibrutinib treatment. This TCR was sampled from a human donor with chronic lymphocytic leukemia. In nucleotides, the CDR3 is TGCGCCAGCAGCTTAGAGGGGCGCGGGACAGGAGCCTACAATGAGCAGTTCTTC. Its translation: CASSLEGRGTGAYNEQFF.